This TCR beta chain was identified during a study of molecular identifiers for immune sequencing clone quantification (dated by TCRdb to the late 2010s). With regard to the full study: In a replicate experiment, RNA from around 20,000 or 100,000 naive CD8 T cells was split into five aliquots, four of which were sequenced. CD8 T cells were used in a methods study to benchmark molecular-identifier clustering-based TCR repertoire sequencing (MIDCIRS) and TCR RNA copy counting.

Cut back by 4 bases and 3 bases, the V and J ends lie 13 bases apart. From the germline V gene, CDR1 is LGHNA and CDR2 is YSLEER. Its CDR3 holds 14 amino acids, cysteine through phenylalanine. The kept DNA is CDR3 alone, 42 bases in frame from the first base. Study-wide findings and limitations: Spiked-in Jurkat TCR RNA (10 copies' worth), which is not part of the donor repertoire, was contained in the naive libraries. Spiked-in Jurkat TCR RNA equal to a single cell's worth was reported to be detectable even within one million naive CD8 T cells. Clones above 20 RNA copies held over 97% of molecules in CMV-specific effector cells but under 1% in naive cells. Identical TCR molecules sharing a barcode could cause highly expanded clone sizes to be underestimated. Modeling estimated about three recovered TCR RNA copies per cell, compared with around 9.7 by digital PCR, which implies around 30% capture efficiency. Without barcode sub-clustering, chimeric consensus sequences inflated TCR diversity; chimeras reached as high as 47%.

Libraries of naive CD8 T cells were built from anywhere between roughly 17,000 and 1,000,000 sorted cells, with 10%, 30% or 50% of the purified RNA used. Naive CD8 T cells, defined as CD8+CD4-CCR7+CD45RA+, were FACS-sorted into RLT Plus buffer on a BD FACSAria II. Ten to eleven TCR copies' worth of Jurkat RNA were spiked into roughly 17,000-1,100,000 naive CD8 T cell samples to test detection sensitivity. CD8 T cells were enriched using RosetteSep CD8+ T Cell Enrichment Cocktail and Ficoll-Paque, and the enriched cells then underwent ACK red cell lysis. Library construction relied on PCR. These reads were obtained on a NextSeq 500. Bulk TCR libraries were generated as previously described, with the TCR primers listed in Table S5 used. The Qiagen AllPrep DNA/RNA kit was used to purify total RNA. Reads from multiple sequencing runs of the same library were pooled before analysis. Regarding the original processing steps: Reads were retained only if their TCR constant sequence matched exactly, and those retained reads were trimmed to 150 nt and grouped according to their 12-nt molecular barcodes. Reads in each barcode group were sub-clustered using a 15% Levenshtein threshold, and a quality-weighted consensus sequence was built for each RNA molecule. Non-functional sequences were discarded, and so were lower-count sequences lying one edit away from another sequence. Barcode sub-clusters with fewer than 20% of the maximum read count were removed, based on fitting two negative binomial distributions. TCRdb cleaned the public reads at Q25 with fastp, built clones with MiXCR and kept in-frame beta chains. Every distinct CDR3 protein forms one entry, paired with its most common genes and DNA. These V and J calls rely on TCRdb rather than the paper's analysis. This sample holds some 680,000 distinct CDR3 sequences; roughly 23% were observed only once. 0.75% to 0.8% of the sample is held by the ten biggest clonotypes.

Comments on this clonotype: No antigen is known for it. No much larger clone exists at a distance of one base, and base qualities are not known.

Recombination joined TRBV4-3 with TRBJ2-7, with the D segment identity uncertain. The clonotype originates from a human donor in good health. Some libraries in this study had Jurkat cell RNA spiked in. Sequencing was carried out using naive CD8+ T cells from blood, with Jurkat cell RNA spiked in. The sample's cell subset or site label, decoded: FACS-sorted CD8+CD4-CCR7+CD45RA+ naive T cells. The encoded CDR3 is CASSLSVSHYEQYF. The DNA is TGCGCCAGCAGCCTCAGCGTGAGCCACTACGAGCAGTACTTC.